The sequence of this T cell receptor (beta chain) was determined in a study of blood T cell repertoires in COVID-19 (dated by TCRdb to about 2020). Notes on the research overall: Collaborator samples came from the United States, Italy and Spain and covered acute and convalescent phases of COVID-19. The sample metadata nearly always contained a de-identified subject ID, COVID-19 status, age in years and sex. The samples were drawn from the first 160 participants of the ongoing ImmuneRACE study and from 1,200 or so subjects provided by 6 global collaborators. HLA class I and class II types, where available, came from metadata supplied by the sample provider rather than from assay-based typing. Deeply sampled blood TCRbeta repertoires from subjects exposed to, actively infected with, or recovered from COVID-19 were included in the dataset. The material from the prospective study consisted of cDNA or gDNA derived from T cells, B-cell-depleted T cells, or PBMCs. A freely available public database, intended as a resource for researchers studying the immune response to SARS-CoV-2, is where the repertoires were released.

Each collaborating institution followed its own protocols to collect whole blood in K2EDTA tubes. For TCRbeta analysis, collaborators shipped samples as frozen whole blood, isolated PBMCs, or DNA extracted from either of those sample types. The paper as a whole reports these results and caveats: How much clinical and demographic metadata was included differed by source and by participant, and the metadata was provided uncurated.

Of note for this clone: Its antigen target is currently unknown. Base qualities are not recorded, but no much larger clone differs from it by a single base.

V loses 8 bases of germline sequence and J loses 4 bases, and the interval between the two ends is 17 bases. CDR1 and CDR2 are read off the germline V gene as MNHEY and SVGAGI. From the cysteine up to the phenylalanine, the CDR3 has a length of 14 residues. Only the CDR3 region is kept as DNA, spanning 42 bases read in frame from base 1. The immunoSEQ Assay, a bias-controlled multiplex PCR, was used to amplify TCRbeta CDR3 regions from genomic DNA. The original pipeline was this. Within the assay, amplification of reference gene primers was used to estimate how many nucleated cells each sample contained. Sequence reads were collapsed and filtered to measure the absolute abundance of every unique TCRbeta CDR3 rearrangement. For each sample, productive Simpson clonality was calculated as the square root of Simpson's diversity index across productive rearrangements. TCRdb carries this immuneACCESS record with in-frame sequences only. Its versions omit some clonotypes, under half of them owing to an unresolved V gene in the studies checked, with the rest unexplained. The V and J calls and clone size are taken from that table; D and trimming were inferred from the DNA. The sample table holds 150,000 to 200,000 clones, of which 87% were seen once. 2% to 3% of the sample belongs to the ten largest clones.

This clonotype was sampled from a man in his forties or fifties with active or convalescent COVID-19. Material for sequencing was peripheral blood. The chain links TRBV6-5 with TRBJ1-2, with TRBD1 tentatively as D gene (5 bases match). Here is the DNA: TGTGCCAGCCGCTCCGTAGACACAGGCTATGGCTACACCTTC. This codes for CASRSVDTGYGYTF.